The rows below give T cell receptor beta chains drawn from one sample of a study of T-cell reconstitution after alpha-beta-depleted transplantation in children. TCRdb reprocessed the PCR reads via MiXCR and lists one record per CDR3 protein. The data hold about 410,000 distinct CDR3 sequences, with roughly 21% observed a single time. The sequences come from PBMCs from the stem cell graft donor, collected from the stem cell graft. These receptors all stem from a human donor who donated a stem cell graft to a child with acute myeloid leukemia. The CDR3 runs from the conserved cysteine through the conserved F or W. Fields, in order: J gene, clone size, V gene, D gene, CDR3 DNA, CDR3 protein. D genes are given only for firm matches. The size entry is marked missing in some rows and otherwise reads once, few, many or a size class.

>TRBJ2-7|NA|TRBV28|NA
TGTGCCAGCAGTTTATGGTCCGGGACGTACTCCTACGAGCAGTACTTC
CASSLWSGTYSYEQYF
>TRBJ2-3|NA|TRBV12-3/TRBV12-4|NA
TGTGCCAGCAGTCCGGGACTGAGATTCACAGATACGCAGTATTTT
CASSPGLRFTDTQYF
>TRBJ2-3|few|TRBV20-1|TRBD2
TGCAGTGCTAGGCCCCCCGCGGGAGGGATAGATACGCAGTATTTT
CSARPPAGGIDTQYF
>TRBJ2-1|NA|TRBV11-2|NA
TGTGCCAGCAGCTTAGATCTTCTAGGGCGGAACAATGAGCAGTTCTTC
CASSLDLLGRNNEQFF
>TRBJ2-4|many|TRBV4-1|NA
TGCGCCAGCAGCCACATCGACAGGGCCAAAAACATTCAGTACTTC
CASSHIDRAKNIQYF
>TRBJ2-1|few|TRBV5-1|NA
TGCGCCAGCAGCTCCGAGGGGGGTCGTGCCTACAATGAGCAGTTCTTC
CASSSEGGRAYNEQFF
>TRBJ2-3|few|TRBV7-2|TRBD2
TGTGCCAGCAGCATAGGGGAGGGGTTTACGCAGTATTTT
CASSIGEGFTQYF
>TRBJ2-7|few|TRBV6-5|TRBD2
TGTGCCAGCAGTTACGGGGGACTAGCGGGAGGCGAGCAGTACTTC
CASSYGGLAGGEQYF
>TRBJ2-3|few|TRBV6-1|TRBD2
TGTGGAACAGAGGCGGGAGTTAACACAGATACGCAGTATTTT
CGTEAGVNTDTQYF
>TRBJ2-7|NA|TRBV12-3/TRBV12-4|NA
TGTGCCAGCAGTTTAAGGGATAGTGGCTACGAGCAGTACTTC
CASSLRDSGYEQYF
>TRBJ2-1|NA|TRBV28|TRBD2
TGTGCCAGCAGTACACTAGCGGGCTCCTACAATGAGCAGTTCTTC
CASSTLAGSYNEQFF
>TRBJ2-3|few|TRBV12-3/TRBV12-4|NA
TGTGCCAGCAGTTTGGCGGCCACAGATACGCAGTATTTT
CASSLAATDTQYF
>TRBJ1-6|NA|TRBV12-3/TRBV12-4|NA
TGTGCCAGCACCTACACTAGCTATTCACCCCTCCACTTT
CASTYTSYSPLHF
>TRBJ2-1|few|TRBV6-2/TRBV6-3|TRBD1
TGTGCCACCCAGGGACAGGGTGACTACAATGAGCAGTTCTTC
CATQGQGDYNEQFF
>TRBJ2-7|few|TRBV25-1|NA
TGTGCCAGCAGTGAGTCCGGGGCCGCCCCATACGAGCAGTACTTC
CASSESGAAPYEQYF
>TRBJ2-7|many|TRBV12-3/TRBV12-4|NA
TGTGCCAGCAGTTGGCAGGGTGACTACGAGCAGTACTTC
CASSWQGDYEQYF
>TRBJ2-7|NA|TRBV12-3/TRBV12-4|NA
TGTGCCAGCAGTTTTTACGGGAGCTACGAGCAGTACTTC
CASSFYGSYEQYF
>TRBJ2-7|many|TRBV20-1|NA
TGCAGTGCTAGGGGAGCCGGCTACGAGCAGTACTTC
CSARGAGYEQYF
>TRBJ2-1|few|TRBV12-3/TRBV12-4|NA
TGTGCCAGCAGTTTGGAGTTCGATGAGCAGTTCTTC
CASSLEFDEQFF
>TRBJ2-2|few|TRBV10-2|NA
TGCGCCAGCAGTGTCGGGGATGGGGTGGCGAACACCGGGGAGCTGTTTTTT
CASSVGDGVANTGELFF
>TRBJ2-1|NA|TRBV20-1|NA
TGCAGTGCTAGAGAAGTGTGGGGCGCTTCCTCCTACAATGAGCAGTTCTTC
CSAREVWGASSYNEQFF
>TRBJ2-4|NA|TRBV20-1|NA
TGCAGTGCTAGTGCCCCTCAGGTGACGAACATTCAGTACTTC
CSASAPQVTNIQYF
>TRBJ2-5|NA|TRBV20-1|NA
TGCAGTGCACCGGCCCTCGGGTCAGAGACCCAGTACTTC
CSAPALGSETQYF
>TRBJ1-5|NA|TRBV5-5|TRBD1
TGTGCCAGCAGCTCGGCCGGGACAGGTAATCAGCCCCAGCATTTT
CASSSAGTGNQPQHF
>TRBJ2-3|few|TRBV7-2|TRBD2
TGTGCCAGCAGCTTACCGCTCAGCGGGAGCATGCATACGCAGTATTTT
CASSLPLSGSMHTQYF
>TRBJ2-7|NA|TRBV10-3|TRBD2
TGTGCCATCAGTGAGTCTAGGACTAGCCCCTACGAGCAGTACTTC
CAISESRTSPYEQYF
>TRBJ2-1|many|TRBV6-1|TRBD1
TGTGCCAGCAGCCTAGACAGGGGACCCTACAATGAGCAGTTCTTC
CASSLDRGPYNEQFF
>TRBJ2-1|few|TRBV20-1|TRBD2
TGCAGTGCTAAGAGGACTAGCGGAACTGGCAGATACAATGAGCAGTTCTTC
CSAKRTSGTGRYNEQFF
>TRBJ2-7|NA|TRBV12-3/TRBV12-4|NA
TGTGCCAGCAGTTCCAGGGAAAGAAGCTCCTACGAGCAGTACTTC
CASSSRERSSYEQYF
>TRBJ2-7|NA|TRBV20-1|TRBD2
TGCAGTTCTAAGCGCGGGAGTCAGTCATACGAGCAGTACTTC
CSSKRGSQSYEQYF
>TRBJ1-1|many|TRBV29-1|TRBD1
TGCAGCGGGGGACAGTTCAAGAACACTGAAGCTTTCTTT
CSGGQFKNTEAFF
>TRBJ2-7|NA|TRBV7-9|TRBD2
TGTGCCAGCAGCTTAGACGGACTAGAGTACTTC
CASSLDGLEYF
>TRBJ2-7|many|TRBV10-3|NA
TGTGCCATCAGTGGTAGGCAGGGTGAAACAGACGAGCAGTACTTC
CAISGRQGETDEQYF
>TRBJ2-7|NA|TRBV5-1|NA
TGCGCCAGCAGCTCTAGACGGTCCGACGAGCAGTACTTC
CASSSRRSDEQYF
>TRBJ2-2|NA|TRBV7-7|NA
TGTGCCAGCAGCTCCAGGACTTTAGGGTCCACCGGGGAGCTGTTTTTT
CASSSRTLGSTGELFF
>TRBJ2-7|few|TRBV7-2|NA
TGTGCCAGCAGCTTGAGCGTCCTCGACGAGCAGTACTTC
CASSLSVLDEQYF
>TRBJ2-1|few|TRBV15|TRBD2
TGTGCCACCAGCAGAGATCTGAGTAGCGGGAGTACCTACAATGAGCAGTTCTTC
CATSRDLSSGSTYNEQFF
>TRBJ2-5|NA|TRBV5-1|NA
TGCGCCAGCAGCTTGGCGCCAGCTCAAGAGACCCAGTACTTC
CASSLAPAQETQYF
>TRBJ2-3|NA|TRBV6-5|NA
TGTGCCAGCAGTTACGCGCCCGGGGGCACAGATACGCAGTATTTT
CASSYAPGGTDTQYF
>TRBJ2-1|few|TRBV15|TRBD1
TGTGCCACCAGCAGAGACAGGGGGCTTGGGAATGAGCAGTTCTTC
CATSRDRGLGNEQFF
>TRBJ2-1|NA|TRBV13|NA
TGTGCCAGCAGCTTAGTCCCTAGCAGCAATGAGCAGTTCTTC
CASSLVPSSNEQFF
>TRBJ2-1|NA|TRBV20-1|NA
TGCAGTGCTAGGGATGATATGAGAGTAGCGGCTTACAATGAGCAGTTCTTC
CSARDDMRVAAYNEQFF
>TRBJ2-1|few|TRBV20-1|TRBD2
TGCAGTGCTAGAGCCTCTAGCGGGAGTCGGAATGAGCAGTTCTTC
CSARASSGSRNEQFF
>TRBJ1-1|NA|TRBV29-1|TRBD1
TGCAGCGTTCAGAAGGAGGGGGCCCCGAACACTGAAGCTTTCTTT
CSVQKEGAPNTEAFF
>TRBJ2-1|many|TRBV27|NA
TGTGCCAGCAGCCCAATCCCCAATGAGCAGTTCTTC
CASSPIPNEQFF
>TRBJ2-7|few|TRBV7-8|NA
TGTGCCAGCAGCTTTTACCTCTACGAGCAGTACTTC
CASSFYLYEQYF
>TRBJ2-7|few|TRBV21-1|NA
TGTGCCAGCCGAACCTACGAGCAGTACTTC
CASRTYEQYF
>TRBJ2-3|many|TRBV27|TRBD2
TGTGCCAGCAGTTTAGGCCTAGCGGTAGGCACAGATACGCAGTATTTT
CASSLGLAVGTDTQYF
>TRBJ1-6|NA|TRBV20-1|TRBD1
TGCAGTGCTAGTGGAGACGACAGGGGGTTTAATTCACCCCTCCACTTT
CSASGDDRGFNSPLHF
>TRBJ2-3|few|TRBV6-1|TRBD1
TGTGCCAGCAGGACTGACAGGGGGCGCGAAGATACGCAGTATTTT
CASRTDRGREDTQYF
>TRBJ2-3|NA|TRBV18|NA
TGTGCCAGCTCACCACCGTTGGCCCGCACAGATACGCAGTATTTT
CASSPPLARTDTQYF
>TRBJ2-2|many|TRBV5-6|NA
TGTGCCAGCAGCTTGGTGGCTGGGGAGCTGTTTTTT
CASSLVAGELFF
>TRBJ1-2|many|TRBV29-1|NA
TGCAGCGTACTGACAGGCTATGGCTACACCTTC
CSVLTGYGYTF